This T cell receptor (beta chain) was profiled in a study of early stage breast cancer tumors. Background on the study: Roughly 9.6-fold was the mean read coverage per sample. Study-wide results and caveats: Compared with adjacent normal breast tissue, tumors showed roughly 2.5-fold greater T cell density and higher clonality. Most shared enriched TCRB sequences were commonly generated ones.

This normal breast sample came from a site roughly 2-4 cm away from the tumor. The germline V gene encodes CDR1 SNHLY and CDR2 FYNNEI. The CDR3 loop spans 14 amino acids. With V trimmed by 6 bases and J by 6 bases, 7 bases remained unmatched. TCRdb's copy holds only in-frame clones and misses some; the assay was immunoSEQ multiplex PCR. The sample consists of around 10,000 clones, 70% to 80% of them appearing once. This clone showed up just a few times. Its target is not known. Sequences were obtained from normal breast tissue next to the tumor. The gene calls are TRBV2 and TRBJ1-1; 10 bases are shared with TRBD1. The sequence derives from a person aged 55 to 70 with breast cancer. The CDR3 spells CASRGQGPTPEAFF. The CDR3 DNA reads TGTGCCAGCAGGGGACAGGGGCCCACCCCTGAAGCTTTCTTT.